The T cell receptor (beta chain) described here comes from a study of identical twins. TCRdb itself ran the 5' RACE reads through MiXCR, one entry per CDR3 protein. The data hold 540,000 or so distinct CDR3 sequences, with around 22% observed a single time. This clonotype has a handful of counts. This sample was also put to use in a study of yellow fever vaccine responses in identical twins.

The sample consisted of CD4+ T cells sorted from blood. The clonotype was recovered from a woman aged 18-35 years in good health.

DNA for the CDR3: TGTGCCACCAGCTCAGGGGGGAGCGGGGAGCTGTTTTTT. Encoded protein: CATSSGGSGELFF. This sequence joins TRBV24-1 and TRBJ2-2, with D possibly TRBD1 on 7 matching bases. CDR1 KGHDR and CDR2 SFDVKD come from the germline V gene. With 7 bases removed from V and 7 bases from J, the gap between germline ends came to 12 bases. There are 13 residues in the CDR3.